The clone carrying this T cell receptor beta chain was counted a few times. Its specificity is not known. The data belong to a study of response to subunit inactivated influenza vaccine. General study results and limits: Every seasonal influenza vaccination brings in few new T cells, the authors suggested.

From the RT-PCR reads, TCRdb called clonotypes with MiXCR, one entry per CDR3 protein. The sample contains some 600,000 distinct CDR3 sequences, 14% of which appear only once. CDR3 length: 16 residues. Germline assignment: CDR1 SGHVS and CDR2 FQNEAQ. Trimming removed 5 bases from V and 0 bases from J, with 16 bases in between. The source material was PBMCs from blood, sampled approximately 15 days before vaccination. The chain has TRBV7-8 and TRBJ1-1; D remains unclear. This receptor was obtained from a man aged 50 or older who received an inactivated influenza vaccine. The DNA of the CDR3 is TGTGCCAGCAGCCGAGGCCTGGCGGAAATGAACACTGAAGCTTTCTTT. Translated, it gives CASSRGLAEMNTEAFF.